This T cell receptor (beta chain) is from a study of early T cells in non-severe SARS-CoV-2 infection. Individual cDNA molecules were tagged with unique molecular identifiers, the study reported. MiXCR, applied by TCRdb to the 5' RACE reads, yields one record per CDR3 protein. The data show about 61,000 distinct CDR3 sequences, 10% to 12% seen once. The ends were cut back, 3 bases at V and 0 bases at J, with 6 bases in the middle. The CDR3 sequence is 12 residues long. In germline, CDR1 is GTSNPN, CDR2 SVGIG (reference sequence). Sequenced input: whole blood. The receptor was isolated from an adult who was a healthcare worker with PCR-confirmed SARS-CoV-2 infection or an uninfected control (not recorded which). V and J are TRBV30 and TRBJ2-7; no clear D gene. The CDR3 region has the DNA TGTGCCTGGAGGCCCAGCTCCTACGAGCAGTACTTC. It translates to CAWRPSSYEQYF.